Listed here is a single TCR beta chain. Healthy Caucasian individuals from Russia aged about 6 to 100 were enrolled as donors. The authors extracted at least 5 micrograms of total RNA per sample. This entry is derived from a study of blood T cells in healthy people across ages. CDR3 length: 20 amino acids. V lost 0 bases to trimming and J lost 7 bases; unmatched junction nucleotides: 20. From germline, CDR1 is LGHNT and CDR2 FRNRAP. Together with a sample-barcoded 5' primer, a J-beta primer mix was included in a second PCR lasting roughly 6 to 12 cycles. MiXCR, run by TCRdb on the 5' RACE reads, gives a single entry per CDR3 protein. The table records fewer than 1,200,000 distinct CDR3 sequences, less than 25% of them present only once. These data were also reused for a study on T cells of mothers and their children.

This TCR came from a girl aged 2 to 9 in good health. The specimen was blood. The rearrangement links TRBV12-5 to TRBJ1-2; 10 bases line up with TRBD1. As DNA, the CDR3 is TGTGCTAGTGGTTTGGTGCGATTTAATCGCCGGACAGGGGGGTTAGGTGGCTACACCTTC. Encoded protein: CASGLVRFNRRTGGLGGYTF.